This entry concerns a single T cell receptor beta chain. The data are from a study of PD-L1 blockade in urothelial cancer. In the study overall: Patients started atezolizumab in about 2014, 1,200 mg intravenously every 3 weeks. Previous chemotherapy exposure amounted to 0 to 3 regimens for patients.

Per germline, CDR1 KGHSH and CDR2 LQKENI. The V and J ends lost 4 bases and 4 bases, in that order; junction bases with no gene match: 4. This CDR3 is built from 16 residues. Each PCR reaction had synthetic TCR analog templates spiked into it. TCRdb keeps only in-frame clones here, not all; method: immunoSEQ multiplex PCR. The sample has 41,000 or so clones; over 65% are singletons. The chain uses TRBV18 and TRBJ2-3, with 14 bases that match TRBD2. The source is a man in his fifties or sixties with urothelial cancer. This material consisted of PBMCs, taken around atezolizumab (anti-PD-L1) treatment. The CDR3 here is CASSLWTSGGSDTQYF. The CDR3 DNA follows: TGTGCCAGCTCACTCTGGACTAGCGGGGGGTCAGATACGCAGTATTTT. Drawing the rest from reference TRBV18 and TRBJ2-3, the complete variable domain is NAGVMQNPRHLVRRRGQEARLRCSPMKGHSHVYWYRQLPEEGLKFMVYLQKENIIDESGMPKERFSAEFPKEGPSILRIQQVVRGDSAAYFCASSLWTSGGSDTQYFGPGTRLTVL.